Below, one T cell receptor beta chain is given with its context. Its antigen remains unidentified. This sample is part of a study of graft-versus-host responses after intestinal transplantation. Study context: All recipients were given anti-thymocyte globulin induction, and tacrolimus and steroids were then administered for 2 to 3 years. Study-level findings and limits: The presence of high graft-versus-host to host-versus-graft clonal ratios in allografts characterized patients with graft-donor T cell macrochimerism. Analysis identified GvH clones in recipient marrow, with some appearing first in ileum or blood.

Trimming cost V 5 bases and J 0 bases, with 13 bases left between them. This CDR3 region has 15 residues. The germline V gene has CDR1 SGHVS and CDR2 FQNEAQ. The method was immunoSEQ multiplex PCR; TCRdb's version includes in-frame clones alone and lacks a portion of them. The sample has tens of thousands of clones; approximately 90% are singletons. The specimen comprised PBMCs, sampled 26 days after transplant. This clonotype was sampled from a human patient who received an intestinal transplant, so some T cells may come from the graft donor. The rearrangement links TRBV7-8 to TRBJ1-1; D is unresolved. The CDR3 is CASSPVPVVNTEAFF. The CDR3 DNA is TGTGCCAGCAGCCCCGTCCCAGTCGTGAACACTGAAGCTTTCTTT.